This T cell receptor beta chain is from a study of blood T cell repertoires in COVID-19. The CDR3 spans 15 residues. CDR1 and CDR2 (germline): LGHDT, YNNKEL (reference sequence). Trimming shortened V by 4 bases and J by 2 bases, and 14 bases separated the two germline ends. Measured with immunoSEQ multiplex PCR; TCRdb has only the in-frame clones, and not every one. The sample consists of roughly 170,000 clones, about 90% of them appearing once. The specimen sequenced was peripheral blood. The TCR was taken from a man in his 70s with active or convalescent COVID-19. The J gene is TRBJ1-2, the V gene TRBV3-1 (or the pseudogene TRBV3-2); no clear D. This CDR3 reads CASSLHLQLNYGYTF. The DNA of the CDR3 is TGTGCCAGCAGCCTCCACCTACAGCTGAACTATGGCTACACCTTC.